Sequencing of this T cell receptor (beta chain) was carried out in a study of molecular identifiers for immune sequencing clone quantification. In the study overall: In replicates, RNA from approximately 20,000 or 100,000 naive CD8 cells was split five ways, four sequenced. Study results and caveats: Over 97% of effector molecules, yet under 1% of naive-cell molecules, were held by clones above 20 RNA copies.

Researchers sorted naive CD8 T cells as cells that were CD8+CD4-CCR7+CD45RA+. Previously reported methods and listed TCR primers produced the bulk TCR libraries. MiXCR was run by TCRdb on the PCR reads, yielding one entry per CDR3 protein. Found here are about 630,000 distinct CDR3 sequences, less than 30% of them singletons; the top ten hold about 0.84%. At least ten counts were recorded for this clonotype. Its antigen is not known. This CDR3 region has 14 residues. V was shortened by 5 bases and J by 0 bases, with 12 bases between the two germline ends. Germline lookup yields CDR1 SGHNT and CDR2 YYREEE (reference sequence).

The TCR sequence derives from a human donor in good health. Some libraries in this study had Jurkat cell RNA spiked in. Specimen: naive CD8+ T cells from blood, with Jurkat cell RNA spiked in. Subset defined: FACS-sorted CD8+CD4-CCR7+CD45RA+ naive T cells. The gene calls are TRBV5-4 and TRBJ2-7, with a tentative D call TRBD2 (6 bases). CDR3 sequence: CASSLTAGSYEQYF. CDR3 in DNA: TGTGCCAGCAGTTTGACAGCGGGCTCCTACGAGCAGTACTTC.